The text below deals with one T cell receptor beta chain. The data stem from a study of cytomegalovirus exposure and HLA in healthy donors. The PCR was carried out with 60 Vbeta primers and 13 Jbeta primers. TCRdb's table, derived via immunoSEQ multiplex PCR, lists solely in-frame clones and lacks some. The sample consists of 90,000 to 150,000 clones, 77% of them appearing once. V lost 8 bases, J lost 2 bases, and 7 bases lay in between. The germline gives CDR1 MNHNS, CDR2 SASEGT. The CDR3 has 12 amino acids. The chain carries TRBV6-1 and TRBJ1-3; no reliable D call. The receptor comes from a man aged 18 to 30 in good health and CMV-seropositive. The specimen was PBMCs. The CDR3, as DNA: TGTGCCAGCCCCTCTGCTGGAAACACCATATATTTT. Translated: CASPSAGNTIYF.